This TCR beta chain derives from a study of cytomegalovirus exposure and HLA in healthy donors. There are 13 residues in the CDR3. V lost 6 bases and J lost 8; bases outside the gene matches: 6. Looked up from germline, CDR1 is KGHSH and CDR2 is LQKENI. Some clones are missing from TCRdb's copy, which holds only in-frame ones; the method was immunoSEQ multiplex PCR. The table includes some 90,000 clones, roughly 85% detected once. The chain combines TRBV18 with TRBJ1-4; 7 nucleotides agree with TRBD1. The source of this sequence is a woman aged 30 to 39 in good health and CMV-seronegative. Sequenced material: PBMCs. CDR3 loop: CASSPGTEEKLFF. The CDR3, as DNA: TGTGCCAGCTCGCCTGGGACAGAGGAAAAACTGTTTTTT.